These T cell receptor beta chains were read from a single sample in a study of blood T cell repertoires in COVID-19. Using immunoSEQ multiplex PCR, the repertoire was profiled, and TCRdb retains in-frame clones only, with some absent. The sample yields tens of thousands of clones, about 82% seen once. What was sequenced was peripheral blood. Receptor source: a human donor in a cohort sampled during active COVID-19. CDR3s include the opening cysteine and the closing phenylalanine or tryptophan. Each record gives: J gene, D gene, CDR3 length, V gene, clone size, CDR3 protein, CDR3 DNA. A D gene is named only where the DNA matches it firmly. Clone sizes are given selectively: once, few, many, or a class where the clone is expanded.

TRBJ1-5,TRBD1,14,TRBV19,few,CASTPDRESQPQHF,TGTGCCAGTACCCCGGACAGGGAGTCTCAGCCCCAGCATTTT
TRBJ2-2,-,15,TRBV24-1,-,CATSSPPLNTGELFF,TGTGCCACCAGTTCCCCCCCCCTGAACACCGGGGAGCTGTTTTTT
TRBJ1-4,-,15,TRBV19,-,CASRPAGGLSEKLFF,TGTGCCAGTAGACCCGCGGGGGGGCTCAGTGAAAAACTGTTTTTT
TRBJ1-2,TRBD1,15,TRBV28,few,CASSAGGGVRNGYTF,TGTGCCAGCAGTGCAGGGGGCGGAGTCAGAAACGGCTACACCTTC
TRBJ2-7,TRBD1,13,TRBV6-2/TRBV6-3,few,CASSRDRGYEQYF,TGTGCCAGCAGCCGGGACAGGGGATACGAGCAGTACTTC
TRBJ1-1,TRBD1,15,TRBV18,-,CASSPMTGGYTEAFF,TGTGCCAGCTCACCAATGACAGGGGGCTACACTGAAGCTTTCTTT
TRBJ1-1,TRBD1,15,TRBV4-3,medium-sized,CASSQDAGGIAEAFF,TGCGCCAGCAGCCAAGATGCAGGGGGCATCGCTGAAGCTTTCTTT
TRBJ2-3,-,14,TRBV3-1/TRBV3-2,-,CASSQRPGTDTQYF,TGTGCCAGCAGCCAACGTCCGGGCACAGATACGCAGTATTTT
TRBJ2-2,TRBD2,15,TRBV2,-,CATEGAGGRTGELFF,TGTGCCACTGAAGGAGCGGGGGGCAGGACCGGGGAGCTGTTTTTT
TRBJ2-5,-,14,TRBV2,-,CASLVGGSQETQYF,TGTGCCAGCTTAGTGGGGGGAAGTCAAGAGACCCAGTACTTC
TRBJ1-2,-,12,TRBV29-1,few,CSVVIQNYGYTF,TGCAGCGTTGTTATACAGAACTATGGCTACACCTTC
TRBJ1-1,TRBD1,12,TRBV2,-,CASSMTGLEAFF,TGTGCCAGCAGTATGACAGGGCTAGAAGCTTTCTTT
TRBJ1-1,-,14,TRBV5-1,once,CASSLRSGNTEAFF,TGCGCCAGCAGCTTGCGGTCAGGGAACACTGAAGCTTTCTTT
TRBJ2-7,-,14,TRBV10-3,-,CAISELLGGSEQYF,TGTGCCATCAGTGAGTTACTAGGAGGGAGCGAGCAGTACTTC
TRBJ1-2,TRBD1,16,TRBV7-8,-,CASSAGQGALDYGYTF,TGTGCCAGCAGCGCCGGACAGGGGGCGCTTGACTATGGCTACACCTTC
TRBJ1-2,TRBD1,15,TRBV7-2,once,CASSMNRGPLDGYTF,TGTGCCAGCAGCATGAACAGGGGCCCCTTAGATGGCTACACCTTC
TRBJ2-7,TRBD1,11,TRBV2,-,CASSDRDRGNF,TGTGCCAGCAGTGATAGGGACAGGGGGAACTTC